One and the same sample provided the 27 T cell receptor beta chains below, sequenced in a study of shared clonotypes between healthy human individuals. CD8 cells regarded as naive lacked CD45RO, were positively chosen for CCR7, and omitted terminally differentiated effector memory CD45RA+ cells. Produced via immunoSEQ multiplex PCR; TCRdb's table is partial and in-frame only. The table records some 2.1 million clones, about 95% of them present only once. Material: naive CD8+ T cells sorted from blood. The receptor set was obtained from a young man in good health.

The chain carries TRBV7-9 and TRBJ2-1, with D maybe TRBD2 (6 bases). The CDR3 spans 13 residues. Trimming stripped 5 bases from V and 4 bases from J, with 9 bases between. Per germline, CDR1 SEHNR and CDR2 FQNEAQ (reference sequence). The CDR3 DNA follows: TGTGCCAGCAGCGGGGGGTTGTACAATGAGCAGTTCTTC. Its translation is CASSGGLYNEQFF.

V and J are TRBV18 and TRBJ2-2; 9 bases are a match to TRBD1. The length of the CDR3 is 16 residues. V was clipped by 1 base and J by 7 bases; unmatched bases: 7. CDR1 and CDR2 from the germline V gene are KGHSH and LQKENI. DNA for the CDR3: TGTGCCAGCTCACCACAGACAGGGGGAGTTCTCGGGGAGCTGTTTTTT. Translation gives CASSPQTGGVLGELFF. The whole variable domain, remainder taken from reference TRBV18 and TRBJ2-2, is NAGVMQNPRHLVRRRGQEARLRCSPMKGHSHVYWYRQLPEEGLKFMVYLQKENIIDESGMPKERFSAEFPKEGPSILRIQQVVRGDSAAYFCASSPQTGGVLGELFFGEGSRLTVL.

This chain joins TRBV27 and TRBJ1-1; 7 bases fit TRBD1. The CDR3 has 13 residues. Germline V gene data show CDR1 as MNHEY and CDR2 as SMNVEV (reference sequence). V dropped 10 bases and J dropped 2; count of bases not matched to a gene: 7. CDR3 bases: TGTGCCATACGGGACAGATTAAACACTGAAGCTTTCTTT. Translation gives CAIRDRLNTEAFF.

The V call is TRBV28, the J call TRBJ2-3, with TRBD2 matching 7 bases. V lost 6 bases to trimming and J lost 12 bases; unmatched junction nucleotides: 12. Germline assignment: CDR1 MDHEN and CDR2 SYDVKM. CDR3 length equals 13 residues. CDR3 sequence: CASRLADDRYQYF. CDR3 DNA sequence: TGTGCCAGCAGGCTAGCGGATGATCGATATCAGTATTTT.

This chain joins TRBV29-1 and TRBJ2-1, with TRBD1 as a possible D gene (6 bases). Trimming removed 6 bases from V and 1 base from J, with 31 bases in between. CDR1 is SQVTM, CDR2 ANQGSEA, per germline. The CDR3 sequence is 20 residues long. The CDR3 spells CSVCNGLGAGPQRSYNEQFF. In DNA form, the CDR3 reads TGCAGCGTCTGCAACGGTCTGGGGGCAGGCCCTCAAAGGTCCTACAATGAGCAGTTCTTC.

This rearrangement joins TRBV11-2 to TRBJ2-7; no clear D gene. The V and J ends lost 0 bases and 0 bases respectively, with 9 bases between them. CDR3 length: 15 amino acids. Germline CDR1 SGHAT, CDR2 FQNNGV. CDR3 bases: TGTGCCAGCAGCTTAGATCTCTGGAGCTCCTACGAGCAGTACTTC. As protein: CASSLDLWSSYEQYF.

This chain joins TRBV4-1 and TRBJ1-1; D is ambiguous. Between the trimmed V and J ends, which lost 2 bases and 8 bases, there was a span of 18 bases. Germline V CDR1 and CDR2: MGHRA, YSYEKL. There are 15 residues in the CDR3. The CDR3 loop reads CASSQSHSLAEEAFF. In nucleotides, the CDR3 is TGCGCCAGCAGCCAATCCCACAGCCTGGCCGAGGAAGCTTTCTTT.

On this clone itself: This CDR3 is also generated by other DNA sequences in the sample. The chain's CDR3 is CASSEGLSYEQYF. The CDR3 nucleotides are TGTGCCAGCAGTGAGGGACTTTCCTACGAGCAGTACTTC. This rearrangement joins TRBV2 to TRBJ2-7, with D maybe TRBD2 (6 bases). The CDR3 length is 13 residues. V was cut by 3 bases and J by 1 base, with 7 bases left in between. CDR1 is SNHLY, CDR2 FYNNEI, per germline.

This chain connects TRBV15 to TRBJ1-1; D unresolved. Germline V lookup: CDR1 LNHNV, CDR2 YYDKDF (reference sequence). The CDR3 sequence is 13 residues long. V was pared by 0 bases and J by 6 bases, with 8 bases between. The CDR3 coding sequence is TGTGCCACCAGCAGAGACGCTGGTTCTGAAGCTTTCTTT. Translation: CATSRDAGSEAFF.

This clone was counted once. The chain combines TRBV30 with TRBJ2-4; D is uncertain. CDR1 and CDR2 from the germline V gene are GTSNPN and SVGIG (reference sequence). The CDR3 totals 15 residues. With 4 bases removed from V and 5 bases from J, the gap between germline ends came to 18 bases. The CDR3 nucleotides read TGTGCCTGGACCTCAACCGGCAGTATTGAAAACATTCAGTACTTC. It is translated as CAWTSTGSIENIQYF.

The chain employs TRBV19 and TRBJ1-2, with D possibly TRBD1 on 5 matching bases. With 5 bases removed from V and 7 bases from J, the gap between germline ends came to 11 bases. Looked up from germline, CDR1 is LNHDA and CDR2 is SQIVND (reference sequence). The CDR3 runs to 12 residues. For the CDR3, the DNA is TGTGCCAGTAGTCCGGGGCCTCCTGGCTACACCTTC. Protein: CASSPGPPGYTF. Full variable domain (missing parts from reference TRBV19 and TRBJ1-2): DGGITQSPKYLFRKEGQNVTLSCEQNLNHDAMYWYRQDPGQGLRLIYYSQIVNDFQKGDIAEGYSVSREKKESFPLTVTSAQKNPTAFYLCASSPGPPGYTFGSGTRLTVV.

This clone has a single count. The sample contains more than one DNA sequence encoding this CDR3. This chain uses TRBV5-6 with TRBJ2-5; the match to TRBD2 covers 10 bases. This CDR3 comprises 14 residues. Germline V gene sequence: CDR1 SGHDT, CDR2 YYEEEE. V lost 2 bases, J lost 5 bases, and 3 bases stayed unmatched. CDR3 in DNA: TGTGCCAGCAGCTTAGCGGGAGGGCCGGAGACCCAGTACTTC. Its protein product is CASSLAGGPETQYF.

The rearrangement links TRBV6-5 to TRBJ2-5; D possibly corresponds to TRBD1 (7 bases). The V gene lost 0 bases and the J gene lost 4 bases, with 15 bases spanning the gap. The CDR3 has 16 amino acids. Per germline, CDR1 MNHEY and CDR2 SVGAGI. The CDR3 DNA reads as TGTGCCAGCAGTTACTCGGAGGGGGCGCAGGGAGAGACCCAGTACTTC. It yields the protein CASSYSEGAQGETQYF.

The chain combines TRBV28 with TRBJ2-7; D gene ambiguous. The V gene's germline CDR1 is MDHEN and CDR2 SYDVKM. The V end was cut by 4 bases, the J end by 5 bases, with 9 bases between. The CDR3 spans 12 residues. CDR3 sequence: CASSWPNDEQYF. The CDR3 DNA sequence: TGTGCCAGCAGTTGGCCGAACGACGAGCAGTACTTC. The full variable domain, with the rest looked up from reference TRBV28 and TRBJ2-7, is DVKVTQSSRYLVKRTGEKVFLECVQDMDHENMFWYRQDPGLGLRLIYFSYDVKMKEKGDIPEGYSVSREKKERFSLILESASTNQTSMYLCASSWPNDEQYFGPGTRLTVT.

The V call is TRBV4-1, the J call TRBJ2-3, with 9 bases matching TRBD1. The germline gives CDR1 MGHRA, CDR2 YSYEKL. V shed 1 base, J shed 5 bases, and the junction held 7 bases outside the gene matches. CDR3 size: 16 residues. The CDR3 nucleotides are TGCGCCAGCAGCCAAGGCCCGGGACAGGGCGGAGATACGCAGTATTTT. This codes for CASSQGPGQGGDTQYF.

This chain joins TRBV5-1 and TRBJ2-3; D is uncertain. Trimming removed 4 bases at V and 2 bases at J, with 17 bases between. From germline, CDR1 is SGHRS and CDR2 YFSETQ. The CDR3 sequence is 16 residues long. CDR3 sequence reads: CASSPDQTSPTDTQYF. CDR3 in DNA: TGCGCCAGCAGCCCCGATCAGACATCTCCCACAGATACGCAGTATTTT.

The rearrangement joins TRBV9 to TRBJ2-7; TRBD1 agrees at 8 bases. The CDR3 loop spans 15 amino acids. V lost 4 bases and J lost 5; bases outside the gene matches: 11. From germline, CDR1 is SGDLS and CDR2 YYNGEE. CDR3 DNA sequence: TGTGCCAGCAGCCCCCATAAAGGACAGGGCAACGAGCAGTACTTC. This translates into CASSPHKGQGNEQYF.

The chain employs TRBV5-5 and TRBJ2-2; D remains unclear. The length of the CDR3 is 15 residues. V lost 4 bases to trimming and J lost 0 bases, with 10 bases between them. Germline CDR1 SGHKS, CDR2 YYEKEE (reference sequence). CDR3 coding DNA: TGTGCCAGCAGCCATTGGCCCTCGAACACCGGGGAGCTGTTTTTT. This codes for CASSHWPSNTGELFF.

This chain links TRBV4-1 with TRBJ2-7; D may be TRBD1 (6 bases). The CDR3 runs to 17 residues. Trimming stripped 3 bases from V and 3 bases from J, with 21 bases between. The germline CDR1 and CDR2 sequences are MGHRA and YSYEKL. CDR3 nucleotide sequence: TGCGCCAGCAGCCACTTCTGGGTGACAGGACTGGGCTACGAGCAGTACTTC. Translated, it gives CASSHFWVTGLGYEQYF.

This rearrangement joins TRBV7-3 to TRBJ2-7, with D perhaps matching TRBD1 or TRBD2 (5 bases each). The germline V gene has CDR1 SGHTA and CDR2 FQGTGA. Trimming pared 5 bases from V and 5 bases from J, leaving 19 bases between. The CDR3 covers 15 residues. CDR3 bases: TGTGCCAGCAGCCCTACAGGAGGCCGAGAAAACGAGCAGTACTTC. This encodes CASSPTGGRENEQYF.

Regarding this clone: This same CDR3 is encoded by further DNA sequences in the sample. V and J are TRBV27 and TRBJ1-5; D gene ambiguous. V dropped 6 bases and J dropped 4 bases, with 13 bases sitting between them. Germline V gene lookup returns CDR1 MNHEY and CDR2 SMNVEV (reference sequence). The CDR3 is 14 residues long. The chain's CDR3 is CASSPLLGNQPQHF. The CDR3 nucleotides read TGTGCCAGCAGCCCCCTATTAGGAAATCAGCCCCAGCATTTT.

CDR3 sequence: CASSKNGQGGFDEQYF. In DNA, the CDR3 is TGTGCCAGCAGCAAAAACGGACAGGGAGGTTTTGACGAGCAGTACTTC. The chain links TRBV7-6 to TRBJ2-7, with 8 bases identical to TRBD1. The germline gives CDR1 SGHVS, CDR2 FNYEAQ. V dropped 5 bases and J dropped 5; count of bases not matched to a gene: 14. The CDR3 has 16 residues.

The V call is TRBV2, the J call TRBJ1-1; TRBD1 is a possible D gene (5 bases). The germline V gene encodes CDR1 SNHLY and CDR2 FYNNEI. Trimming cost V 4 bases and J 4 bases, with 10 bases left between them. CDR3 length: 13 amino acids. CDR3 DNA sequence: TGTGCCAGCAGTGTACCAAGGGGCACTGAAGCTTTCTTT. It encodes CASSVPRGTEAFF. The whole variable domain, remainder taken from reference TRBV2 and TRBJ1-1, is EPEVTQTPSHQVTQMGQEVILRCVPISNHLYFYWYRQILGQKVEFLVSFYNNEISEKSEIFDDQFSVERPDGSNFTLKIRSTKLEDSAMYFCASSVPRGTEAFFGQGTRLTVV.

The V gene is TRBV4-1, the J gene TRBJ1-5; D is unclear. Trimming cost V 1 base and J 0 bases, with 7 bases left between them. CDR1 is MGHRA, CDR2 YSYEKL, per germline. This CDR3 has 15 residues. The chain's CDR3 is CASSQGINSNQPQHF. CDR3 DNA sequence: TGCGCCAGCAGCCAAGGCATAAATAGCAATCAGCCCCAGCATTTT.

The chain couples TRBV5-1 to TRBJ2-1, with D perhaps TRBD1 or TRBD2 (5 bases each). The CDR3 totals 15 residues. V lost 1 base and J lost 8, with 16 bases in between. In germline, CDR1 is SGHRS, CDR2 YFSETQ. CDR3 protein: CASSLRGPVVHEQFF. CDR3 sequence (DNA): TGCGCCAGCAGCTTGAGGGGACCGGTAGTCCATGAGCAGTTCTTC.

Notes on this clone: At the DNA level, this CDR3 is encoded by other sequences in the same sample as well. The gene calls are TRBV19 and TRBJ2-1, with no clear D. The CDR3 spans 15 residues. Germline V gives CDR1 LNHDA, CDR2 SQIVND (reference sequence). Trimming left V 2 bases short and J 0 bases short, with 8 bases between. The CDR3 bases are TGTGCCAGTAGTATAACGGCGTCCTCCTACAATGAGCAGTTCTTC. This gives the protein CASSITASSYNEQFF. Full variable domain (missing parts from reference TRBV19 and TRBJ2-1): DGGITQSPKYLFRKEGQNVTLSCEQNLNHDAMYWYRQDPGQGLRLIYYSQIVNDFQKGDIAEGYSVSREKKESFPLTVTSAQKNPTAFYLCASSITASSYNEQFFGPGTRLTVL.

This sequence joins TRBV10-3 and TRBJ1-1; D remains unclear. The V and J ends lost 2 bases and 1 base respectively, with 8 bases between them. The CDR3 runs 14 residues. Germline V lookup: CDR1 ENHRY, CDR2 SYGVKD. The CDR3 DNA follows: TGTGCCATCAGTGAGGGACGCTCGAACACTGAAGCTTTCTTT. Translating gives CAISEGRSNTEAFF.